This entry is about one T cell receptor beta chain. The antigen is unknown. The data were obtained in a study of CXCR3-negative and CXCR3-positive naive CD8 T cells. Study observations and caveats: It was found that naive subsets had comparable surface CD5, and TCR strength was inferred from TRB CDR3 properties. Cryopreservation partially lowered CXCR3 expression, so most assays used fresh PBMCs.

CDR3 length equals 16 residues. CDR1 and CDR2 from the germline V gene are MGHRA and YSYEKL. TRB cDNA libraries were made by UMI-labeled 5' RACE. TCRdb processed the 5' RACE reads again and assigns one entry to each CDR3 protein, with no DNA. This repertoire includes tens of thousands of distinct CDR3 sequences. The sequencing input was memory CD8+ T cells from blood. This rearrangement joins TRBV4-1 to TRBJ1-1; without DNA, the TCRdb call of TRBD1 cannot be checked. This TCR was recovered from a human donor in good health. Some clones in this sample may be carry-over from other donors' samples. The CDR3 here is CASSQDGQGANTEAFF.